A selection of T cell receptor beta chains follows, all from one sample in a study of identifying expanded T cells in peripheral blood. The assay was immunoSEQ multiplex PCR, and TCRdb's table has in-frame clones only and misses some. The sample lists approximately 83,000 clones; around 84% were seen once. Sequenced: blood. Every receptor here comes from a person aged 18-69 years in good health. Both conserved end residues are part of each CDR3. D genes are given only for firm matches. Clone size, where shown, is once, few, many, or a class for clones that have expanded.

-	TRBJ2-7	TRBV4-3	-	CASSQEADTREQYF	TGCGCCAGCAGCCAAGAGGCGGATACGCGGGAGCAGTACTTC
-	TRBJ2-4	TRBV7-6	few	CASSLGTHKAGAAKNIQYF	TGTGCCAGCAGCTTAGGGACACACAAGGCAGGAGCAGCCAAAAACATTCAGTACTTC
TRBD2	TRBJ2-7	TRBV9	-	CASSSGRGDYEQYF	TGTGCCAGCAGCTCCGGGCGGGGGGACTACGAGCAGTACTTC
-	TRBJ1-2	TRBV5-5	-	CASSLVRGDYGYTF	TGTGCCAGCAGCTTGGTCAGGGGTGACTATGGCTACACCTTC
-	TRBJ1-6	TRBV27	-	CASSLRRYLTDDNSPLHF	TGTGCCAGCAGTTTACGCCGCTATCTAACGGACGATAATTCACCCCTCCACTTT
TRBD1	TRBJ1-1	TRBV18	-	CASSTGGGNTEAFF	TGTGCCAGCTCAACAGGGGGAGGGAACACTGAAGCTTTCTTT
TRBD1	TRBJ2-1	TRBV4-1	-	CASSPRGRDRVYNEQFF	TGCGCCAGCAGCCCCCGAGGTAGGGACAGGGTCTACAATGAGCAGTTCTTC
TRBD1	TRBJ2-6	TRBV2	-	CASKKQGGFKGVLTF	TGTGCCAGCAAGAAACAGGGGGGCTTTAAGGGCGTCCTGACTTTC
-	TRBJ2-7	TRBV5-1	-	CASSLEGSDYEQYF	TGCGCCAGCAGCTTGGAAGGTTCAGATTACGAGCAGTACTTC
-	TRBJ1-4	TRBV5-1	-	CASSLNTDGSEKLFF	TGCGCCAGCAGCTTGAATACAGATGGGAGTGAAAAACTGTTTTTT
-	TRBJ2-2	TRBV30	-	CAWGKGGYGELFF	TGTGCCTGGGGTAAAGGTGGTTACGGGGAGCTGTTTTTT
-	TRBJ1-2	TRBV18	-	CASSPPVNRGYGYTF	TGTGCCAGCTCACCACCGGTAAATCGAGGGTATGGCTACACCTTC